The clone carrying this TCR beta chain was seen a few times. The antigen is unknown. This specimen comes from a study of spatial heterogeneity in lung cancer. Across the whole study: Each distinct TCR and UMI combination averaged more than ten appearances in raw reads. Notes on the study in general: There were more appearances of ubiquitous expanded tumor TCRs in blood at resection than at follow-up.

The CDR3 covers 14 residues. The V gene's germline CDR1 is MNHEY and CDR2 SVGEGT. The V and J ends lost 2 bases and 0 bases respectively, with 7 bases between them. Time point noted: sample taken at primary tumor resection. From tumor, nontumor lung or frozen PBMC, whole RNA was taken unsorted for sequencing. Samples were obtained from 65 to 80 donors, all untreated early-stage non-small cell lung cancer patients. TCR cDNA molecules were tagged individually, and each one carried a unique molecular identifier. TCRdb analysed the 5' RACE reads with MiXCR anew, one entry per CDR3 protein. The sample has 40,000 to 50,000 distinct CDR3 sequences; 7.6% are singletons.

The source of this sequence is a female donor with early-stage non-small cell lung cancer. This chain links TRBV6-2 or TRBV6-3 with TRBJ2-5; D remains ambiguous. The specimen was PBMCs, collected at surgery. This CDR3 reads CASSYVGNQETQYF. CDR3 DNA sequence: TGTGCCAGCAGTTACGTAGGTAACCAAGAGACCCAGTACTTC.